This T cell receptor beta chain was sequenced for a study of regulatory T cells in long-lasting Graves disease. Overall study findings and caveats: Persistent patients shared more public clonotypes (around 3,000) than new patients (roughly 1,000).

This clonotype has ten or more counts. Antigen unknown. Time point defined: newly diagnosed GD, antithyroid drugs for less than 3 months. PBMCs were the source of the RNA used for TCR sequencing. CDR3 regions were amplified by Arm-PCR using iRepertoire HTBI primers to build TCR beta libraries. TCRdb called the multiplex PCR reads again in MiXCR, with one record for every CDR3 protein. The sample carries approximately 210,000 distinct CDR3 sequences, 18% recorded once. CDR1 is DFQATT and CDR2 is SNEGSKA in the germline V gene (reference sequence). Trimming took off 3 bases at V and 2 bases at J, with 16 bases between the two ends. The CDR3 extends over 15 amino acids.

The chain couples TRBV20-1 to TRBJ1-2, with a tentative D call TRBD1 (5 bases). This receptor was taken from a female donor with Graves disease. The sample in question was peripheral blood mononuclear cells (PBMCs), obtained at new diagnosis, from a patient treated with antithyroid drugs. For the CDR3, the DNA is TGCAGTGCTAGGGACCTGACGGGGCCAAACTATGGCTACACCTTC. It specifies CSARDLTGPNYGYTF.